A single sample gave rise to the 7 T cell receptor beta chains below, sequenced in a study of graft-versus-host responses after intestinal transplantation. TCRdb keeps only in-frame clones here, not all; method: immunoSEQ multiplex PCR. The sample shows about 150,000 clones, 80% to 95% of them seen only once. Their antigen targets remain unknown. The sequenced sample was unstimulated CD4+ T cells sorted from spleen or lymph node cells, obtained before intestinal transplant. The receptors stem from a human donor who received an intestinal transplant.

This rearrangement joins TRBV5-1 to TRBJ2-2; D unclear. This CDR3 contains 14 residues. Trimming stripped 0 bases from V and 6 bases from J, with 9 bases between. Germline CDR1 SGHRS, CDR2 YFSETQ. The DNA of the CDR3 is TGCGCCAGCAGCTTGGTTTCAGACCCCGGGGAGCTGTTTTTT. It translates to CASSLVSDPGELFF.

The chain links TRBV7-2 to TRBJ2-5; tentatively, D is TRBD1 or TRBD2 (5 bases each). The tail of the sequence fits TRBJ2-7 better, so the J call may be wrong. This CDR3 comprises 14 residues. Germline CDR1 is SGHTA and CDR2 is FQGNSA. The CDR3 here is CASSLTGGSDEQYF. For the CDR3, the DNA is TGTGCCAGCAGCCTTACAGGTGGTAGCGACGAGCAGTACTTC.

The chain has TRBV5-1 and TRBJ1-2; unclear D gene. Deletions cut 0 bases from V and 6 bases from J, with 6 bases between. The CDR3 covers 12 residues. Germline CDR1 and CDR2: SGHRS and YFSETQ. This CDR3 is CASSLEENGYTF. The CDR3 DNA reads TGCGCCAGCAGCTTGGAAGAAAATGGCTACACCTTC.

V usage is TRBV6-5 and J usage is TRBJ2-7, with 8 bases matching TRBD2. V lost 5 bases, J lost 5 bases, and 5 bases stayed unmatched. Looked up from germline, CDR1 is MNHEY and CDR2 is SVGAGI. The CDR3 sequence is 13 residues long. CDR3 amino acids: CASSDGGGNEQYF. The DNA for the CDR3 is TGTGCCAGCAGTGATGGCGGGGGGAACGAGCAGTACTTC.

The V and J genes are TRBV6-9 and TRBJ1-1; maybe TRBD1 (5 bases). CDR3 length equals 14 residues. Trimming stripped 3 bases from V and 10 bases from J, with 18 bases between. The V gene's germline CDR1 is MNHGY and CDR2 SVAAGI. CDR3: CASSYSREGLGAFF. CDR3 nucleotides: TGTGCCAGCAGTTACTCACGGGAGGGGTTAGGAGCTTTCTTT.

This clone was detected only once. The V and J genes are TRBV6-5 and TRBJ2-2, with a possible D match to TRBD1 (6 bases). The CDR3 length is 13 residues. From germline, CDR1 is MNHEY and CDR2 SVGAGI. With 3 bases removed from V and 7 bases from J, the gap between germline ends came to 9 bases. CDR3 DNA sequence: TGTGCCAGCAGTTATTACAGGGACGGGGAGCTGTTTTTT. Translated, it gives CASSYYRDGELFF.

The chain recombines TRBV19 with TRBJ2-1; 7 nucleotides align to TRBD2. The CDR3 extends over 15 amino acids. The V and J ends lost 4 bases and 0 bases, in that order; junction bases with no gene match: 3. Germline assignment: CDR1 LNHDA and CDR2 SQIVND (reference sequence). The CDR3 loop reads CASSRASGSYNEQFF. The CDR3 bases are TGTGCCAGTAGTAGGGCTAGCGGCTCCTACAATGAGCAGTTCTTC. Complete variable domain (other parts from reference TRBV19 and TRBJ2-1): DGGITQSPKYLFRKEGQNVTLSCEQNLNHDAMYWYRQDPGQGLRLIYYSQIVNDFQKGDIAEGYSVSREKKESFPLTVTSAQKNPTAFYLCASSRASGSYNEQFFGPGTRLTVL.